This entry is about one T cell receptor beta chain. What this receptor recognizes is not known. The record has no base qualities; no much larger clone is one base away. This sample is drawn from a study of CD8 T cells in ankylosing spondylitis (dated by TCRdb to between 2016 and 2019). In terms of the full investigation: The study set out to find disease-linked TCR variants by profiling T cell receptor beta repertoires in ankylosing spondylitis patients and healthy donors. The full study cohort comprised 25 ankylosing spondylitis patients and roughly 100 healthy donors. Peripheral blood samples were taken, and synovial fluid was additionally collected from ankylosing spondylitis patients.

These reads were obtained on an Illumina HiSeq 2500. TCR beta libraries were prepared by quantitative 5'-RACE with molecular barcodes. The study's processing was this. A new computational method, built on a probabilistic model of VDJ rearrangement, was used to identify disease-linked TCR variants. The public reads were reanalyzed by TCRdb: fastp trimming at Q25, MiXCR alignment, in-frame beta chains only. Identical CDR3 proteins give one entry, which carries the most common genes and DNA. The V and J calls and clone size come from TCRdb's table, not from the authors' own analysis. Counted in this sample were roughly 230,000 distinct CDR3 sequences; about 18% of them appeared once. The ten largest clones add up to around 32% of the sample. At the junction V is shortened by 4 bases and J by 0 bases, with 8 bases in between. Counted from cysteine to phenylalanine, this CDR3 has 14 amino acids. Only the CDR3 portion is preserved as DNA: 42 bases, with reading frame beginning at the first base. CDR1 KGHDR and CDR2 SFDVKD are derived from the germline V gene.

General conclusions and limits of the study: Some TCR beta motif variants had previously been reported in synovial fluid and blood of reactive arthritis patients, which suggested common disease-initiation mechanisms. Blood from ankylosing spondylitis patients appeared to be characterized by a TCR beta motif made up of several highly homologous amino acid variants. Significant enrichment of the disease-linked clones was reported in matched synovial fluid samples from ankylosing spondylitis patients. In peripheral blood, the disease-linked clones were found at relatively low frequencies and had a CD8+ phenotype.

The sequenced material came from blood, either unsorted or a sorted T cell fraction (not recorded which). The TCR sequence derives from a male donor with ankylosing spondylitis or in good health (not recorded which). The chain is assembled from TRBV24-1 and TRBJ2-5; TRBD1 is a weak D gene call, 6 bases matching. Read as DNA, the sequence is TGTGCCACCAGTGACTGGACAGACCAAGAGACCCAGTACTTC. It translates to CATSDWTDQETQYF.